The 24 T cell receptor beta chains in this list originate from one sample, sequenced in a study of regulatory T cells in long-lasting Graves disease. The time point here: newly diagnosed GD, antithyroid drugs for less than 3 months. From PBMCs, RNA was extracted and then used to make the TCR library. Relying on iRepertoire HTBI primers and Arm-PCR of CDR3 regions, the team built TCR beta libraries. TCRdb reprocessed the multiplex PCR reads via MiXCR and lists one record per CDR3 protein. The sample includes approximately 480,000 distinct CDR3 sequences, 15% to 20% of them seen just once. The data were also submitted as part of a second study, on T cells in Graves' hyperthyroidism and ophthalmopathy.

The starting material was peripheral blood mononuclear cells (PBMCs), obtained at new diagnosis, from a patient treated with antithyroid drugs. The receptors originated from a man aged 40-49 years with Graves disease.

The table lists this clonotype with many counts. J is TRBJ2-7 and V is TRBV20-1; possible D gene TRBD1, 6 bases. The CDR3 is made up of 13 amino acids. The germline V gene encodes CDR1 DFQATT and CDR2 SNEGSKA (reference sequence). CDR3 sequence: CSEAQGSLHEQYF. In nucleotides, the CDR3 is TGCAGCGAAGCCCAGGGGTCCCTCCACGAGCAGTACTTC.

The table lists this clonotype with a few counts. The DNA for the CDR3 is TGCAGTGCCCCTAGCGGGAAAAGCACAGATACGCAGTATTTT. It codes for CSAPSGKSTDTQYF. This chain links TRBV20-1 with TRBJ2-3; 9 bases are shared with TRBD2. CDR3 length equals 14 residues. After removal of 6 bases from V and 0 bases from J, the junction contained 4 bases not matched to a gene. Germline V gene sequence: CDR1 DFQATT, CDR2 SNEGSKA (reference sequence).

This clonotype showed up many times. The V gene is TRBV20-1, the J gene TRBJ2-7; TRBD1 agrees at 10 bases. The CDR3 is made up of 15 amino acids. CDR1 DFQATT and CDR2 SNEGSKA come from the germline V gene (reference sequence). V lost 2 bases to trimming and J lost 6 bases; unmatched junction nucleotides: 10. The CDR3 loop reads CSARSGTGEIGEQYF. The DNA for the CDR3 is TGCAGTGCTAGATCGGGGACAGGGGAAATAGGCGAGCAGTACTTC.

This clonotype was counted many times. The CDR3 sequence: CASSWHNSPEQFF. CDR3 coding DNA: TGTGCCAGCAGCTGGCATAATTCCCCTGAGCAGTTCTTC. The rearrangement links TRBV11-3 to TRBJ2-1; D not resolved. This CDR3 region has 13 residues. Trimming took off 4 bases at V and 9 bases at J, with 13 bases between the two ends. CDR1 is SGHNT, CDR2 YENEEA, per germline.

This clonotype has just a few counts. Written as DNA, the CDR3 is TGCGCCAGCAGCCAAGATAGCGGAACAGGGGGGATAACCTACGAGCAGTACTTC. Translation gives CASSQDSGTGGITYEQYF. The genes are TRBV4-1 and TRBJ2-7, with 8 positions matching TRBD1. CDR1 is MGHRA, CDR2 YSYEKL, per germline. V shed 0 bases and J 2 bases; nucleotides not matched to a gene: 12. The CDR3 runs 18 residues.

This clonotype was seen ten or more times. V usage is TRBV30 and J usage is TRBJ2-2; D could derive from TRBD1 or TRBD2 (6 bases each). CDR3 size: 15 residues. Germline V gives CDR1 GTSNPN, CDR2 SVGIG (reference sequence). V lost 2 bases and J lost 4, with 14 bases in between. CDR3 sequence reads: CAWSWGQGGTGELFF. CDR3 nucleotide sequence: TGTGCCTGGAGTTGGGGGCAGGGAGGCACCGGGGAGCTGTTTTTT.

This clonotype was detected many times. The rearrangement joins TRBV7-3 to TRBJ2-2, with a tentative D call TRBD2 (5 bases). The V and J ends lost 6 bases and 7 bases respectively, with 15 bases between them. The CDR3 loop spans 14 amino acids. CDR1 SGHTA and CDR2 FQGTGA come from the germline V gene. CDR3 sequence (DNA): TGTGCCAGCAGGTCAGCGGAAAGTAACGGGGAGCTGTTTTTT. The encoded protein is CASRSAESNGELFF.

This clonotype was detected a few times. The chain is built from TRBV5-1 and TRBJ1-1, with 10 bases identical to TRBD1. Trimming at V came to 4 bases and at J to 7 bases, leaving 13 bases not matched to a gene. The CDR3 is 16 residues long. CDR1 SGHRS and CDR2 YFSETQ come from the germline V gene. CDR3 bases: TGCGCCAGCAGCGGGGGACAGGGGCGCCTAAGGTTTGAAGCTTTCTTT. This sequence encodes CASSGGQGRLRFEAFF.

This clonotype turned up a few times. The genes are TRBV28 and TRBJ2-5, with a weak D call TRBD1 (5 bases). The V gene's germline CDR1 is MDHEN and CDR2 SYDVKM. This CDR3 comprises 15 residues. Trimming cost V 5 bases and J 5 bases, with 18 bases left between them. CDR3 sequence (DNA): TGTGCCAGCAGTCTCAGTGACAGTCCCGGGGAGACCCAGTACTTC. Protein sequence: CASSLSDSPGETQYF.

This clonotype was found a few times. The chain links TRBV28 to TRBJ2-1; D gene uncertain. In germline, CDR1 is MDHEN, CDR2 SYDVKM. V was shortened by 6 bases and J by 9 bases, with 6 bases between the two germline ends. The CDR3 covers 10 residues. The CDR3 is CASSSREQFF. CDR3 nucleotides: TGTGCCAGCAGCAGCCGTGAGCAGTTCTTC.

This clonotype was picked up many times. The CDR3 protein is CASSQVWGGRSLSYNEQFF. CDR3 nucleotide sequence: TGTGCCAGCAGCCAAGTTTGGGGCGGGAGGTCTCTCTCCTACAATGAGCAGTTCTTC. The chain joins TRBV3-1 to TRBJ2-1, with 8 bases matching TRBD2. V shed 1 base, J shed 0 bases, and the junction held 11 bases outside the gene matches. Germline lookup yields CDR1 LGHDT and CDR2 YNNKEL (reference sequence). The length of the CDR3 is 19 residues.

The chain links TRBV19 to TRBJ2-3; no reliable D call. Germline CDR1 reads LNHDA; CDR2 reads SQIVND (reference sequence). Trimming removed 6 bases from V and 1 base from J, with 17 bases in between. This CDR3 comprises 16 residues. Here the CDR3 reads CASRDQFATGTDTQYF. The CDR3 coding sequence is TGTGCCAGTAGGGACCAGTTTGCGACTGGCACAGATACGCAGTATTTT.

The chain combines TRBV29-1 with TRBJ2-1, with D tentatively TRBD1 (6 bases). V was trimmed by 1 base and J by 7 bases, leaving 17 bases between them. The CDR3 covers 15 residues. Germline V gene data show CDR1 as SQVTM and CDR2 as ANQGSEA. CDR3 in DNA: TGCAGCGTTGAAGGTCATGGGGGCCATCTGAATGAGCAGTTCTTC. Protein: CSVEGHGGHLNEQFF.

Many counts were recorded for this clonotype. The rearrangement uses TRBV11-1 and TRBJ2-5, with D perhaps TRBD1 (6 bases). This CDR3 has 14 residues. V gave up 5 bases and J gave up 2 bases, with 12 bases separating them. The germline gives CDR1 SGHAT, CDR2 FQDESV (reference sequence). The CDR3 DNA is TGTGCCAGCAGCGCCAACAGGGTGCAAGAGACCCAGTACTTC. Amino acid sequence: CASSANRVQETQYF.

This clonotype was observed many times. The chain carries TRBV6-1 and TRBJ2-1; D possibly corresponds to TRBD2 (5 bases). This CDR3 has 13 amino acids. Germline lookup yields CDR1 MNHNS and CDR2 SASEGT. The V end was cut by 6 bases, the J end by 4 bases, with 10 bases between. The CDR3 protein is CASRPTSYNEQFF. The CDR3 DNA reads TGTGCCAGCAGACCTACTAGTTACAATGAGCAGTTCTTC.

This chain uses TRBV24-1 with TRBJ2-1; possibly TRBD1 for D (5 bases). This CDR3 is built from 13 residues. Germline V gives CDR1 KGHDR, CDR2 SFDVKD. V shed 12 bases and J shed 5 bases, with 16 bases lying between them. The chain's CDR3 is CAARQDKNNEQFF. The CDR3 DNA follows: TGTGCCGCCCGTCAGGACAAGAACAATGAGCAGTTCTTC.

V is TRBV29-1 and J is TRBJ1-1; D possibly corresponds to TRBD1 (6 bases). Trimming stripped 2 bases from V and 4 bases from J, with 14 bases between. The CDR3 spans 14 residues. Germline loops: CDR1 SQVTM, CDR2 ANQGSEA. In DNA, the CDR3 is TGCAGCGTTGAAATCACAGGGTCAGGCACTGAAGCTTTCTTT. This sequence encodes CSVEITGSGTEAFF.

This clonotype has more than one count but fewer than ten. The chain links TRBV4-1 to TRBJ1-4; D uncertain. Per the germline V gene, CDR1 is MGHRA and CDR2 is YSYEKL. V lost 0 bases and J 3 bases, leaving 8 bases between the germline ends. The CDR3 runs 15 residues. CDR3 residues: CASSQDEGSNEKLFF. The CDR3, as DNA: TGCGCCAGCAGCCAAGATGAGGGTTCTAATGAAAAACTGTTTTTT.

This clonotype was seen at least ten times. J is TRBJ2-2 and V is TRBV11-2; 7 bases fit TRBD2. CDR1 and CDR2 from the germline V gene are SGHAT and FQNNGV. The CDR3 loop spans 15 amino acids. Trimming took 6 bases from V and 6 from J; bases not matched to a gene: 10. DNA for the CDR3: TGTGCCAGCAGGAGGACTAGTGCGGCACCCGGGGAGCTGTTTTTT. This codes for CASRRTSAAPGELFF.

There are many counts of this clonotype. V is TRBV3-1 and J is TRBJ2-5; D unresolved. CDR3 length: 13 residues. V was trimmed by 0 bases and J by 10 bases, leaving 12 bases between them. Germline CDR1 and CDR2: LGHDT and YNNKEL (reference sequence). The CDR3, as DNA: TGTGCCAGCAGCCAAGATCTTGGTAGCCTCCAGTACTTC. Protein: CASSQDLGSLQYF.

This clonotype was recorded at least ten times. The J gene is TRBJ2-7, the V gene TRBV5-1; 9 bases line up with TRBD1. CDR3 length: 14 residues. With V trimmed by 4 bases and J by 3 bases, 5 bases remained unmatched. Germline CDR1 is SGHRS and CDR2 is YFSETQ. This CDR3 reads CASSRGDRDYEQYF. The CDR3 region has the DNA TGCGCCAGCAGCCGGGGGGACAGGGACTACGAGCAGTACTTC.

This clonotype appeared many times. V is TRBV28 and J is TRBJ2-1; possibly TRBD2 for D (6 bases). Trimming removed 2 bases from V and 4 bases from J, with 12 bases in between. CDR3 length: 15 amino acids. Germline CDR1 and CDR2: MDHEN and SYDVKM. In DNA, the CDR3 is TGTGCCAGCAGTTTAGTCAAGCGGGCTTACAATGAGCAGTTCTTC. It specifies CASSLVKRAYNEQFF. Full variable domain (rest looked up from reference TRBV28 and TRBJ2-1): DVKVTQSSRYLVKRTGEKVFLECVQDMDHENMFWYRQDPGLGLRLIYFSYDVKMKEKGDIPEGYSVSREKKERFSLILESASTNQTSMYLCASSLVKRAYNEQFFGPGTRLTVL.

This clonotype was observed many times. The genes are TRBV12-3 or TRBV12-4 and TRBJ1-1; 10 bases agree with TRBD1. The junction had 4 bases not matched to a gene; V was cut back by 5 bases and J by 4 bases. The CDR3 consists of 14 residues. This CDR3 is CASSRTGGFTEAFF. As DNA, the CDR3 is TGTGCCAGCAGTAGGACAGGGGGGTTCACTGAAGCTTTCTTT.

The chain has TRBV3-1 and TRBJ1-3, with a weak D call TRBD1 (5 bases). This CDR3 is 19 amino acids long. Trimming pared 5 bases from V and 4 bases from J, leaving 27 bases between. CDR1 LGHDT and CDR2 YNNKEL come from the germline V gene (reference sequence). CDR3 nucleotide sequence: TGTGCCAGCAGCTCGATTCCGGGACTTTCTTTCGGTTCGGGAAACACCATATATTTT. It codes for CASSSIPGLSFGSGNTIYF.